This T cell receptor beta chain derives from a study of blood T cell repertoires in COVID-19. Study details: The study drew acute and convalescent COVID-19 samples from the United States, Italy and Spain. The analysed material was cDNA or gDNA that came from T cells, B-cell-depleted T cells, or PBMCs.

The CDR3 is made up of 13 amino acids. CDR1 is ENHRY, CDR2 SYGVKD, per germline. V shed 10 bases, J shed 5 bases, and the junction held 9 bases outside the gene matches. Authors' processing steps: Nucleated cell number was recorded as an estimate derived from reference gene primer amplification. Profiling relied on immunoSEQ multiplex PCR, and the TCRdb table lists in-frame clones only, not all of them. V and J calls and clone size are as listed in that table; D and trimming were resolved from the DNA. This sample yields approximately 220,000 clones, of which about 80% are seen a single time; over 2.5% belongs to the top ten.

This receptor was obtained from a woman aged 25 to 39 who had recovered from COVID-19. The V and J genes are TRBV10-3 and TRBJ2-7, with 9 nucleotides matching TRBD2. Material for sequencing was peripheral blood. Here the CDR3 DNA reads TGTGCCACTTTTAGCGGGAGAGGGAACGAGCAGTACTTC. Amino acids: CATFSGRGNEQYF.